This T cell receptor beta chain derives from a study of CD8+ T cells in alopecia areata. cDNA serving as the sequencing template came from extracted, reverse transcribed RNA. Profiled with immunoSEQ multiplex PCR; TCRdb holds only in-frame clones, not every one. The repertoire holds about 110,000 clones, with approximately 59% as singletons. Study-wide results and limits: It was lesional scalp, especially alopecia totalis/universalis, that showed higher clonality than normal scalp. Scalp samples also yield sequences of resident alphabeta T cells from normal skin.

This CDR3 has 13 residues. CDR1 SGHRS and CDR2 YFSETQ come from the germline V gene. V lost 4 bases and J 5 bases, leaving 12 bases between the germline ends. With respect to this clone: Antigen unknown.

J is TRBJ1-1 and V is TRBV5-1, with a tentative D call TRBD1 (6 bases). The sample consisted of CD8+ T cells sorted from blood. This sequence originates from a human donor in good health. The CDR3 bases are TGCGCCAGCAGCCCCGGACAGACGACTGAAGCTTTCTTT. This sequence encodes CASSPGQTTEAFF.